This T cell receptor (beta chain) was recovered during a study of blood T cell repertoires in COVID-19. In the study overall: Acute and convalescent COVID-19 specimens originated in the United States, Italy and Spain. PBMCs, B-cell-depleted T cells, or T cells were the source of the cDNA or gDNA that made up the material.

CDR1 LNHDA and CDR2 SQIVND come from the germline V gene (reference sequence). This CDR3 spans 14 amino acids. The V end lost 7 bases, the J end lost 0 bases, and 10 bases lay between the germline ends. Repertoires were generated with immunoSEQ multiplex PCR, while TCRdb's copy carries only in-frame clones and drops some. There are around 140,000 clones in the sample; over 60% occur only once, and approximately 4.5% lies in the top ten. This sequence was found in a woman aged 80 or over with active or convalescent COVID-19. The sequenced material came from peripheral blood. V usage is TRBV19 and J usage is TRBJ1-3; no firm D call. CDR3 in DNA: TGTGCCAGTAATGACGGACTCTCTGGAAACACCATATATTTT. This translates into CASNDGLSGNTIYF.